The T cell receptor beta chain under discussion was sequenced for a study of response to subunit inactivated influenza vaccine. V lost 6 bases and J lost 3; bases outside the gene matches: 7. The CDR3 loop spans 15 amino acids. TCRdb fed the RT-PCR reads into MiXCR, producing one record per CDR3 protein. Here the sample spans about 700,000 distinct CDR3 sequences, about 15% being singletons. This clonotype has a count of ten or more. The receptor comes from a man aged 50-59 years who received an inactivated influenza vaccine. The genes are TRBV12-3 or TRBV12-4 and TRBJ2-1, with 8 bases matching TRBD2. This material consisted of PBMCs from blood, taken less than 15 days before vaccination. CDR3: CASSRAGTSYNEQFF. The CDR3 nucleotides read TGTGCCAGCAGCCGGGCCGGGACTAGCTACAATGAGCAGTTCTTC.